This T cell receptor (beta chain) was identified in a study of blood T cell repertoires in COVID-19. Overall study context: Sites across the United States, Italy and Spain contributed samples from acute and convalescent COVID-19.

Participants, 18 to 89 years old, spanned fewer than 30 US areas. Categorization into cohorts depended on clinical history that participants reported. In Cohort 3, a recovered donor had either two negative PCRs, clearance, or symptom resolution. Method: immunoSEQ multiplex PCR; TCRdb's copy keeps in-frame clones and lacks some. In the table there are fewer than 250,000 clones, around 88% of which are singletons. Germline-derived CDR1 and CDR2 are LGHDT and YNNKEL (reference sequence). Unmatched junction bases numbered 11, after V lost 1 base and J lost 6 bases. The CDR3 covers 16 residues. Sample: PBMCs or T cells enriched from blood (not recorded which). The V gene is TRBV3-1 (or the pseudogene TRBV3-2), the J gene TRBJ2-5; TRBD1 matches at 7 bases. The TCR was taken from a woman aged 45-65 years who had recovered from COVID-19. The CDR3 sequence is CASSQVLGGRVKTQYF. Written as DNA, the CDR3 is TGTGCCAGCAGCCAAGTATTAGGGGGCCGAGTGAAGACCCAGTACTTC.